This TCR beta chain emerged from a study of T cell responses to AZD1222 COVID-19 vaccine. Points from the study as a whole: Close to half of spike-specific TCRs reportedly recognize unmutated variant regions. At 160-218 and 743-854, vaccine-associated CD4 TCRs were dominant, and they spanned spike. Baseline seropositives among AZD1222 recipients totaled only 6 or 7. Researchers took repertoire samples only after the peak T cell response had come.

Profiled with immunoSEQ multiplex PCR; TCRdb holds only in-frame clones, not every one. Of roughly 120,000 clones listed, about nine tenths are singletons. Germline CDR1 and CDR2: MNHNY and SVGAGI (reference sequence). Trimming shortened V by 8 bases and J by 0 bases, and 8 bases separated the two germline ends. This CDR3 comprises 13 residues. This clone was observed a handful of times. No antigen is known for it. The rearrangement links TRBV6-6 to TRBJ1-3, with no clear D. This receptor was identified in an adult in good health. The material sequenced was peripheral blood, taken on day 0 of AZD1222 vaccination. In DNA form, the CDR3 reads TGTGCCAGCGTACTAGACTCTGGAAACACCATATATTTT. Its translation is CASVLDSGNTIYF.